These T cell receptor beta chains were read from a single sample in a study of CD8+ T cells in alopecia areata. TCRdb keeps only in-frame clones here, not all; method: immunoSEQ multiplex PCR. The sample comprises some 160,000 clones, roughly two thirds of which are singletons, and 0.7% to 1% rests with the top ten. The source was CD4+ T cells sorted from blood, collected at week 4, from a patient treated with tofacitinib. Receptor source: a human donor with alopecia areata. CDR3s include the opening cysteine and the closing phenylalanine or tryptophan. D genes are given only for firm matches. Clone size appears in some rows only: once, few, many, or a class for an expanded clone.

TRBV10-3	few	TRBJ1-2	-	CAIKQQGTGLDYGYTF	TGTGCCATCAAACAGCAAGGAACAGGACTGGACTATGGCTACACCTTC
TRBV5-1	-	TRBJ2-3	TRBD2	CASSPGLAGSTDTQYF	TGCGCCAGCAGCCCCGGACTAGCGGGGAGCACAGATACGCAGTATTTT
TRBV4-3	few	TRBJ2-7	-	CASSQDGVGGPHEQYF	TGCGCCAGCAGCCAAGACGGGGTGGGGGGCCCCCACGAGCAGTACTTC
TRBV29-1	-	TRBJ2-7	TRBD2	CSVGGSREGYEQYF	TGCAGCGTCGGAGGGAGCAGGGAGGGCTACGAGCAGTACTTC
TRBV4-2	-	TRBJ1-3	TRBD1	CASSQALGQGRNTIYF	TGTGCCAGCAGCCAAGCTTTGGGACAGGGGCGGAACACCATATATTTT
TRBV5-1	-	TRBJ1-1	-	CASSLIENTEAFF	TGCGCCAGCAGCTTGATAGAGAACACTGAAGCTTTCTTT
TRBV29-1	-	TRBJ1-5	-	CSVGGSNQPQHF	TGCAGCGTTGGGGGGAGCAATCAGCCCCAGCATTTT
TRBV11-2	-	TRBJ2-7	TRBD1	CASSPGQGRYEQYF	TGTGCCAGCAGCCCCGGACAGGGGAGGTACGAGCAGTACTTC
TRBV30	-	TRBJ1-1	TRBD1	CAWDRVGGTEAFF	TGTGCCTGGGACAGGGTTGGGGGCACTGAAGCTTTCTTT
TRBV6-1	once	TRBJ1-6	-	CASSGQPTNSPLHF	TGTGCCAGCAGTGGGCAGCCCACGAATTCACCCCTCCACTTT
TRBV4-1	once	TRBJ2-5	-	CASSPGGGYQETQYF	TGCGCCAGCAGCCCCGGCGGGGGCTACCAAGAGACCCAGTACTTC
TRBV27	-	TRBJ1-5	-	CASSPGDINQPQHF	TGTGCCAGCAGTCCAGGGGACATCAATCAGCCCCAGCATTTT
TRBV5-1	-	TRBJ1-6	-	CASSLAGGPNSPLHF	TGCGCCAGCAGCTTGGCCGGCGGACCTAATTCACCCCTCCACTTT
TRBV29-1	-	TRBJ1-1	-	CSGVVSINTEAFF	TGCAGCGGGGTGGTGAGTATCAACACTGAAGCTTTCTTT
TRBV5-1	-	TRBJ1-1	-	CASSPLVGHTEAFF	TGCGCCAGCAGCCCCCTGGTGGGGCACACTGAAGCTTTCTTT
TRBV30	few	TRBJ2-6	-	CAWRAGQLFSGANVLTF	TGTGCCTGGAGGGCGGGACAGCTTTTCTCTGGGGCCAACGTCCTGACTTTC
TRBV19	few	TRBJ2-1	TRBD1	CASTPPGQGWNEQFF	TGTGCCAGTACCCCCCCGGGACAGGGGTGGAATGAGCAGTTCTTC
TRBV5-6	-	TRBJ1-2	TRBD1	CAGGTVANYGYTF	TGTGCCGGAGGGACAGTAGCTAACTATGGCTACACCTTC
TRBV6-6	-	TRBJ1-2	TRBD1	CASSLLGDRGDYGYTF	TGTGCCAGCAGCCTACTCGGGGACAGGGGTGACTATGGCTACACCTTC
TRBV2	few	TRBJ2-5	TRBD2	CAARAPGLAGQETQYF	TGTGCGGCGAGAGCCCCGGGACTAGCGGGTCAAGAGACCCAGTACTTC
TRBV4-1	-	TRBJ2-3	-	CASSLRLDRSPDTQYF	TGCGCCAGCAGCCTGCGCCTGGACAGAAGCCCAGATACGCAGTATTTT
TRBV15	-	TRBJ1-5	-	CATSSKARGQPQHF	TGTGCCACCAGCAGTAAGGCAAGGGGTCAGCCCCAGCATTTT
TRBV29-1	-	TRBJ2-1	-	CSVAGTAERDEQFF	TGCAGCGTGGCCGGGACAGCGGAGCGGGATGAGCAGTTCTTC
TRBV10-3	-	TRBJ1-2	-	CAITPGHSYGYTF	TGTGCCATCACCCCCGGACACTCCTATGGCTACACCTTC
TRBV29-1	few	TRBJ1-2	-	CSVERPSGYGYTF	TGCAGCGTTGAACGCCCCAGCGGGTATGGCTACACCTTC
TRBV5-1	-	TRBJ1-5	TRBD1	CASSLDAPGQGSWHF	TGCGCCAGCAGCTTGGACGCTCCGGGACAGGGTAGTTGGCATTTT
TRBV29-1	-	TRBJ1-2	-	CSVLDGSSNYGYTF	TGCAGCGTCCTGGACGGATCCTCTAACTATGGCTACACCTTC
TRBV5-1	-	TRBJ2-5	TRBD1	CASSLGTGDEETQYF	TGCGCCAGCAGCTTGGGGACAGGGGATGAAGAGACCCAGTACTTC